Listed below are T cell receptor beta chains from one sample, sequenced in a study of T cell responses to AZD1222 COVID-19 vaccine. Here immunoSEQ multiplex PCR was the method, and the copy in TCRdb shows in-frame clones only, minus some. The sample holds about 130,000 clones, about nine tenths seen once. This specimen was peripheral blood, taken on day 0 of AZD1222 vaccination. Receptors originate from an adult in good health. The CDR3 runs from the conserved cysteine through the conserved F or W. Each record gives: CDR3 protein, J gene, V gene.

CDR3: CASRSGQGWGYTF; J: TRBJ1-2; V: TRBV6-5
CDR3: CASSETRRQLSYEQYF; J: TRBJ2-7; V: TRBV2
CDR3: CASSPGAAEAFF; J: TRBJ1-1; V: TRBV19
CDR3: CASSLDSRTGELFF; J: TRBJ2-2; V: TRBV7-9
CDR3: CSASGTSGSEYNEQFF; J: TRBJ2-1; V: TRBV20-1
CDR3: CASSPRQGNRYTF; J: TRBJ1-2; V: TRBV28
CDR3: CASGLSQGAGSLGNQPQHF; J: TRBJ1-5; V: TRBV12-5
CDR3: CASSPAGYDYEQYF; J: TRBJ2-7; V: TRBV18
CDR3: CASSLLLGGYTF; J: TRBJ1-2; V: TRBV28
CDR3: CASSLGTGAYQPQHF; J: TRBJ1-5; V: TRBV5-5
CDR3: CSASNPFGSLRYEQYF; J: TRBJ2-7; V: TRBV20-1
CDR3: CASSPQGAEQFF; J: TRBJ2-1; V: TRBV11-2
CDR3: CASSGDRGLYEQYF; J: TRBJ2-7; V: TRBV5-1
CDR3: CASTGGTASTDTQYF; J: TRBJ2-3; V: TRBV28
CDR3: CASRLSGNYEQYF; J: TRBJ2-7; V: TRBV6-5
CDR3: CASSQNRDRGQEQYF; J: TRBJ2-7; V: TRBV4-1